The 2 T cell receptor beta chains presented below share a single source sample, sequenced in a study of blood T cell repertoires in COVID-19. Some clones are missing from TCRdb's copy, which holds only in-frame ones; the method was immunoSEQ multiplex PCR. In the table there are about 83,000 clones, roughly 84% of which are singletons. What was sequenced was peripheral blood. All receptors derive from an elderly woman in a cohort sampled during active or convalescent COVID-19.

The chain couples TRBV5-1 to TRBJ1-4; no reliable D call. The CDR3 is 12 residues long. Trimming cost V 3 bases and J 8 bases, with 8 bases left between them. CDR1 is SGHRS, CDR2 YFSETQ, per germline. The CDR3 bases are TGCGCCAGCAGCTCTGACGGGGAAAAACTGTTTTTT. It codes for CASSSDGEKLFF.

This sequence joins TRBV10-1 and TRBJ2-1; 7 nucleotides line up with TRBD2. This CDR3 contains 15 residues. Germline loops: CDR1 WNHNN, CDR2 SYGVQD (reference sequence). With V trimmed by 3 bases and J by 1 base, 3 bases remained unmatched. The CDR3 sequence is CASSESGASYNEQFF. Written as DNA, the CDR3 is TGCGCCAGCAGTGAAAGCGGGGCTTCCTACAATGAGCAGTTCTTC.